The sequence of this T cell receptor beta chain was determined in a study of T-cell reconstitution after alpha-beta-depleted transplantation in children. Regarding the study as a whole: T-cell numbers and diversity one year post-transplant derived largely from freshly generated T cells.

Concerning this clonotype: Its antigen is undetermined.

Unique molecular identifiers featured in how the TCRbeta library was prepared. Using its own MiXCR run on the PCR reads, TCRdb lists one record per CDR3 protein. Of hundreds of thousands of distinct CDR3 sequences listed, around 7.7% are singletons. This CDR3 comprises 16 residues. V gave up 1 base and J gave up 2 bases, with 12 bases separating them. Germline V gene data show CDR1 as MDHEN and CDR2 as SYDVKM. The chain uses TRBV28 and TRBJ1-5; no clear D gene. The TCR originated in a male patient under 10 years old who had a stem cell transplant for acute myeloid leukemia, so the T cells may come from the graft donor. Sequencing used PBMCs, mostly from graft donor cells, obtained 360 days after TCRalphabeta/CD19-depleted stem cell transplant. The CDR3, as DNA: TGTGCCAGCAGTTTATCGGCGGGATTGGGCAATCAGCCCCAGCATTTT. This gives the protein CASSLSAGLGNQPQHF.